This T cell receptor beta chain comes out of a study of blood T cell repertoires in COVID-19. Germline V CDR1 and CDR2: MGHDK, SYGVNS. Trimming removed 1 base from V and 3 bases from J, with 10 bases in between. The CDR3 is 14 residues long. The repertoire was sequenced with immunoSEQ multiplex PCR; TCRdb's copy has only in-frame clones and lacks some. The data contain 80,000 to 100,000 clones, 70% to 90% of them singletons. Sequencing used peripheral blood. This rearrangement joins TRBV25-1 to TRBJ2-7, with D uncertain. The TCR sequence derives from a human donor in a cohort sampled during active COVID-19. This CDR3 is CASSESGRGYEQYF. In DNA form, the CDR3 reads TGTGCCAGCAGTGAATCCGGCCGCGGCTACGAGCAGTACTTC.